This TCR beta chain was recorded in a study of shared clonotypes between healthy human individuals. General observations from the study: Sorted-subset sequencing was shown by rarefaction to be incomplete despite large depth.

This clone was detected a few times. Its matching antigen is unknown. The CDR3 contains 15 residues. Per germline, CDR1 SGHNT and CDR2 YYREEE (reference sequence). V lost 6 bases and J 5 bases, leaving 20 bases between the germline ends. When replicate PCRs were run on sorted subsets, they used 200 ng DNA, about 30,000 T cell genomes. Produced via immunoSEQ multiplex PCR; TCRdb's table is partial and in-frame only. The sample lists 2.5 million or so clones; around nine tenths were seen once. The sequenced sample was naive CD4+ T cells sorted from blood. The sample's subset: CD45RA+ positively selected. The chain combines TRBV5-4 with TRBJ2-5, with a weak D call TRBD2 (6 bases). This clonotype was obtained from a man younger than 35 in good health. CDR3 sequence: CASTSSGGTGETQYF. CDR3 bases: TGTGCCAGCACCTCGTCTGGGGGGACCGGGGAGACCCAGTACTTC.